This T cell receptor beta chain appears in the sequencing data of a study of blood T cells in healthy people across ages. About the research overall: Template switching recovered approximately one barcoded beta molecule for every two T cells. Study-level results: Unsorted PBMCs prevented conclusive naive versus antigen-experienced comparison. The study lacked donor CMV status, which possibly confounded expanded clonotype changes.

As to this clonotype: Its specificity is not known.

This CDR3 is built from 17 residues. Germline CDR1 and CDR2: DFQATT and SNEGSKA (reference sequence). Trimming left V 0 bases short and J 3 bases short, with 15 bases between. Peripheral blood from each donor was collected in a volume of about 9.9 milliliters. Through a sample-barcoded 5' primer and a J-beta primer mix, a second PCR was run for roughly 7 to 11 cycles. TCRdb analysed the 5' RACE reads with MiXCR anew, one entry per CDR3 protein. The data show hundreds of thousands of distinct CDR3 sequences, about 61% seen once. The sequenced sample consisted of blood. The J gene is TRBJ1-6, the V gene TRBV20-1; no firm D call. The TCR was taken from a man aged 40-49 years in good health. CDR3 region: CSARDWVGSSYNSPLHF. DNA of the CDR3: TGCAGTGCTAGAGATTGGGTAGGGTCCAGCTATAATTCACCCCTCCACTTT.